This TCR beta chain is from a study of shared clonotypes between healthy human individuals. The CDR3 spans 14 residues. Germline V lookup: CDR1 SNHLY, CDR2 FYNNEI. Trimming stripped 4 bases from V and 5 bases from J, with 12 bases between. Sequenced by immunoSEQ multiplex PCR; TCRdb stores in-frame clones only, minus some. The table lists approximately 1.5 million clones, approximately 98.5% of them singletons. The sample taken for sequencing was naive CD4+ T cells sorted from blood. Subset reported: CD45RA+ positively selected. The sequence was obtained from a man aged 25-40 years in good health. The chain recombines TRBV2 with TRBJ2-1, with a tentative D call TRBD1 (5 bases). DNA for the CDR3: TGTGCCAGCAGTGTAGGGCAGGGCAACAATGAGCAGTTCTTC. Its translation is CASSVGQGNNEQFF.